The present TCR beta chain was sequenced within a study of radiotherapy plus CTLA-4 blockade in lung cancer listed by TCRdb under 2018. Study-wide context: Objective responses were observed in 18% of enrolled patients, and disease control was achieved in about 32%. What the study reported, not specific to this receptor: Early dynamic changes in blood T cell clones, together with increased serum interferon-beta after radiation, were reported as the strongest predictors of response. After treatment with radiotherapy and ipilimumab, TCR clones that originated in tumors expanded in peripheral blood.

The library was produced with the immunoSEQ multiplex PCR assay. The clones in this table, taken by TCRdb from immuneACCESS, are in-frame only. Not every clone is retained; where verified, under half of the shortfall comes from an unresolved V gene, and the cause of the rest is unknown. This sample is represented by about 95,000 clones; roughly 80% of them were singletons. The ten most abundant clones make up 3.4% of the sample. In this study, focal radiation therapy paired with CTLA-4 blockade (ipilimumab) was tested in patients who had chemo-refractory metastatic non-small-cell lung cancer. Turning to this clone: Its specific antigen is unknown. Within one base of it there is no much larger clone, and no base qualities were kept. This CDR3 is also generated by other DNA sequences in the sample.

Inclusive of the bounding cysteine and phenylalanine, the CDR3 is 13 residues long. Only CDR3 DNA remains: 39 bases, in frame from the first base. V and J are truncated by 1 base and 5 bases respectively, leaving an intervening sequence of 6 bases. CDR1 and CDR2, looked up from the germline V gene, are SNHLY and FYNNEI. Here the chain combines TRBV2 and TRBJ2-1; TRBD1 could be the D gene, as 6 bases match. The TCR was taken from a human donor with non-small cell lung cancer who had a partial response to radiotherapy plus ipilimumab. Source: peripheral blood, taken from a patient treated with radiotherapy plus ipilimumab. In nucleotide form, the sequence is TGTGCCAGCAGTGAAGACAGGGACAATGAGCAGTTCTTC. Its translation is CASSEDRDNEQFF.